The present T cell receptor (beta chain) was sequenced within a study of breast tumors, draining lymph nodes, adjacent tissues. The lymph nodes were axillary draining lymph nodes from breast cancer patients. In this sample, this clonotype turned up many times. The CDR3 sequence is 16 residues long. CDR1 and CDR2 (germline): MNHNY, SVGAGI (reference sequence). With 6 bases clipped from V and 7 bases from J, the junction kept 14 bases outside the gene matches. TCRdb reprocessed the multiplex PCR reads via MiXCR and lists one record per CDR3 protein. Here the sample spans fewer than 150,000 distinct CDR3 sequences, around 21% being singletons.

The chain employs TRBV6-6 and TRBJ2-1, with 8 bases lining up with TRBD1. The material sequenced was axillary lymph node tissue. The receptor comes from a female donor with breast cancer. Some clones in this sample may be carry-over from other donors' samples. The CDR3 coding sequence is TGTGCCAGCAGACCCACTGCCGGGACAGGCCCGAATGAGCAGTTCTTC. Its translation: CASRPTAGTGPNEQFF.